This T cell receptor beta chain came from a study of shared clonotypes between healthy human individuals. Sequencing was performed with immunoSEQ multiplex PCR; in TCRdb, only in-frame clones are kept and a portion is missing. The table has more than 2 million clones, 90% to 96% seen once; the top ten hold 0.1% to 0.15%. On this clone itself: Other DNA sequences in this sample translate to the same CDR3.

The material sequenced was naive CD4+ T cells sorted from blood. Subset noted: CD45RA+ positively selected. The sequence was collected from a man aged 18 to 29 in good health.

CDR3 coding DNA: TGCGCCAGCAGCTCGGGGGACACAGATACGCAGTATTTT. Its translation: CASSSGDTDTQYF. The V gene is TRBV5-1, the J gene TRBJ2-3; D is perhaps TRBD2 (6 bases). CDR1 is SGHRS, CDR2 YFSETQ, per germline. Deletions cut 3 bases from V and 2 bases from J, with 7 bases between. This CDR3 is 13 amino acids long.